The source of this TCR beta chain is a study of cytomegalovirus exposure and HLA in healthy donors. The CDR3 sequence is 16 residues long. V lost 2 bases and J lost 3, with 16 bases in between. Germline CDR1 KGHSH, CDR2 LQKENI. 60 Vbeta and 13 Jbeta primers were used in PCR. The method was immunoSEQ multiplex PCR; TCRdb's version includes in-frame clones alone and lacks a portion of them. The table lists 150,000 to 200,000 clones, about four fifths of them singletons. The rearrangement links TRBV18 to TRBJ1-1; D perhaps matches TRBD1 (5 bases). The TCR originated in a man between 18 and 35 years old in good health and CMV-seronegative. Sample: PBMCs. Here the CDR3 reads CASSPAGQRRDTEAFF. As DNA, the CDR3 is TGTGCCAGCTCACCAGCAGGGCAGAGGAGGGACACTGAAGCTTTCTTT.